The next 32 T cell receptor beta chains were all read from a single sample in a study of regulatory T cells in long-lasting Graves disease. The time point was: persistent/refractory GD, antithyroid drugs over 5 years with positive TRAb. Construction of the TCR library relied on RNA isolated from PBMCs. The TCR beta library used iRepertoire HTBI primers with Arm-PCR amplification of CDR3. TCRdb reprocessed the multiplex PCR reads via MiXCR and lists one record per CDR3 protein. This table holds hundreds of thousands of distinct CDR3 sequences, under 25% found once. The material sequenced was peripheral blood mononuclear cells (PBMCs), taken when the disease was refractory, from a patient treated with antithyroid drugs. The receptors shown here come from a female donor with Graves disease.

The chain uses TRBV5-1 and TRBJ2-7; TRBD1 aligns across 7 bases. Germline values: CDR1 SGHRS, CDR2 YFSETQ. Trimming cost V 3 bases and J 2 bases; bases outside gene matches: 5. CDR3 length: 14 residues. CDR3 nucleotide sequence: TGCGCCAGCAGCTATACAGGGGACCCCTACGAGCAGTACTTC. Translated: CASSYTGDPYEQYF.

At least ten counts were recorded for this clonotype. The CDR3, as DNA: TGTGCCAGCAGTTTGCCGGGACAAGGCTACGAGCAGTACTTC. Amino acids: CASSLPGQGYEQYF. This chain links TRBV12-3 or TRBV12-4 with TRBJ2-7, with D maybe TRBD1 (6 bases). There are 14 residues in the CDR3. V was trimmed by 3 bases and J by 3 bases, leaving 12 bases between them.

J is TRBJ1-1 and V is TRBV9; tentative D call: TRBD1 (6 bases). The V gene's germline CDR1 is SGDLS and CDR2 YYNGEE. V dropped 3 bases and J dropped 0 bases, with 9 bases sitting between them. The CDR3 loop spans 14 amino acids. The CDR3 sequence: CASSETGMNTEAFF. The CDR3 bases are TGTGCCAGCAGCGAGACAGGTATGAACACTGAAGCTTTCTTT.

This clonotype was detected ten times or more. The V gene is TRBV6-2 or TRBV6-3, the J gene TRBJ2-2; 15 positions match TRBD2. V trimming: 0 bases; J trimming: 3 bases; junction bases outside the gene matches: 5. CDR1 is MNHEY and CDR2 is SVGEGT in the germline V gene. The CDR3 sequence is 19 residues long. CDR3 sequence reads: CASSYSGLAGGSYTGELFF. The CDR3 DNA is TGTGCCAGCAGTTACTCGGGACTAGCGGGAGGTTCGTACACCGGGGAGCTGTTTTTT.

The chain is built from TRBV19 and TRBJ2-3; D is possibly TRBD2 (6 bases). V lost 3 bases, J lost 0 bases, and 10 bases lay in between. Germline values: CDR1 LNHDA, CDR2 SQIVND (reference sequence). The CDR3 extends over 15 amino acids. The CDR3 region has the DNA TGTGCCAGTAGTATCGGCGGGATGAGCACAGATACGCAGTATTTT. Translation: CASSIGGMSTDTQYF.

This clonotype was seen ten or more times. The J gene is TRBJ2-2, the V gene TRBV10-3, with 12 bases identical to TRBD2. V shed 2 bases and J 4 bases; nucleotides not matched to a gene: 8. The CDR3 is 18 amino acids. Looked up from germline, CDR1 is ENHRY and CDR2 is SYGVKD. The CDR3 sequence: CAISEAPPLAGGTGELFF. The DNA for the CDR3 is TGTGCCATCAGTGAGGCACCACCACTAGCGGGGGGCACCGGGGAGCTGTTTTTT.

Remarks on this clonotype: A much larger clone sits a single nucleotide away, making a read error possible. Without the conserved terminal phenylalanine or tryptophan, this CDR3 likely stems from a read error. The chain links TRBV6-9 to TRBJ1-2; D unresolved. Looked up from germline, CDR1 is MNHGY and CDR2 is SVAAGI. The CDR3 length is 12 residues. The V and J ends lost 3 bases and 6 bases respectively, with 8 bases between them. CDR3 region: CASSYNEDGYTS. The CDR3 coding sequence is TGTGCCAGCAGTTACAATGAGGATGGCTACACCTCC.

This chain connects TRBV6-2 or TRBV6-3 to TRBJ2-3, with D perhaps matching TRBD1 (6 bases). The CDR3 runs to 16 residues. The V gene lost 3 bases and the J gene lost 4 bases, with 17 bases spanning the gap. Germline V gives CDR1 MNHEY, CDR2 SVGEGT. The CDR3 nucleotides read TGTGCCAGCAGTTATCCTGGGACAACAGCACCAGATACGCAGTATTTT. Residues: CASSYPGTTAPDTQYF.

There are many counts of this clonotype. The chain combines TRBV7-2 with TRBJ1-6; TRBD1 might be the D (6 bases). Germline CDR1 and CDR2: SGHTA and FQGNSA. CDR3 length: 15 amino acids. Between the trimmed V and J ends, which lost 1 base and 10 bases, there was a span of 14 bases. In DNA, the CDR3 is TGTGCCAGCAGCTTAGAAGGCAGGGGACTATCACCCCTCCACTTT. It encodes CASSLEGRGLSPLHF. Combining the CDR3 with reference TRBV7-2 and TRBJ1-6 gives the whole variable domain GAGVSQSPSNKVTEKGKDVELRCDPISGHTALYWYRQSLGQGLEFLIYFQGNSAPDKSGLPSDRFSAERTGGSVSTLTIQRTQQEDSAVYLCASSLEGRGLSPLHFGNGTRLTVT.

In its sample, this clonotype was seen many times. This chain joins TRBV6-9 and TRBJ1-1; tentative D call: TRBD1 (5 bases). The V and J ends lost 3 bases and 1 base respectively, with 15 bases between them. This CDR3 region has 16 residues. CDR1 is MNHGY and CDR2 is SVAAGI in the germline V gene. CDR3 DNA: TGTGCCAGCAGTTACTATCCCGTGGGGCCGAACACTGAAGCTTTCTTT. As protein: CASSYYPVGPNTEAFF.

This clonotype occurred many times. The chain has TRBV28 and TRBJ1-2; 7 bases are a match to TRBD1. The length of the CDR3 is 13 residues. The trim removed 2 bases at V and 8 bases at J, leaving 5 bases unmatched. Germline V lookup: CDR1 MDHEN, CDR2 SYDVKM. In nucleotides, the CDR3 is TGTGCCAGCAGTTTAGAGGGGGCGCTAGGCTACACCTTC. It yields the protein CASSLEGALGYTF.

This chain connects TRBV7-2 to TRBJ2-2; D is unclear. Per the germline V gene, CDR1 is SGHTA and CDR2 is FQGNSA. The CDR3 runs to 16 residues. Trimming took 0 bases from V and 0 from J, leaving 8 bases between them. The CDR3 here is CASSLAPSPNTGELFF. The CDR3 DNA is TGTGCCAGCAGCTTAGCGCCGAGTCCGAACACCGGGGAGCTGTTTTTT.

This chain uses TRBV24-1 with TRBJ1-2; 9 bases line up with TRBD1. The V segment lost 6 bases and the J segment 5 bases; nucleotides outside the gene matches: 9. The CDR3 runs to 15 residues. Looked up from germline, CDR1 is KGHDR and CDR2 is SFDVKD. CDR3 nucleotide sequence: TGTGCCACCAGTCCAAAGGGACAGGGATTTTATGGCTACACCTTC. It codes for CATSPKGQGFYGYTF.

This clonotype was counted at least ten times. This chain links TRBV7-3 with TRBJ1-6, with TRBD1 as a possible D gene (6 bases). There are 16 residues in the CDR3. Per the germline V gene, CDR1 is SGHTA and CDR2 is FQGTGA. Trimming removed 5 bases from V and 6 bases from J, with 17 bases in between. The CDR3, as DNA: TGTGCCAGCAGCCCAGGGGCTGAGGACAGTAATTCACCCCTCCACTTT. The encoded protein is CASSPGAEDSNSPLHF.

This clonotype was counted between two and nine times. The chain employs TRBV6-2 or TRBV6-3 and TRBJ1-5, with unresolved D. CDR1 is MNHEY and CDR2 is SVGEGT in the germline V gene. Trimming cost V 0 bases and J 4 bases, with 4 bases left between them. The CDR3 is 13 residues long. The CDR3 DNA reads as TGTGCCAGCAGTTACTCAGTGAATCAGCCCCAGCATTTT. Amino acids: CASSYSVNQPQHF.

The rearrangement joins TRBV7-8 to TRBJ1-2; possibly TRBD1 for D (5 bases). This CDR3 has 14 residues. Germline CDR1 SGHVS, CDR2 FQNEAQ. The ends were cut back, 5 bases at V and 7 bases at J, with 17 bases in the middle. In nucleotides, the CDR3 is TGTGCCAGCAGCCAGGAGGCAGGGTTGGGTGGCTACACCTTC. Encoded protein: CASSQEAGLGGYTF.

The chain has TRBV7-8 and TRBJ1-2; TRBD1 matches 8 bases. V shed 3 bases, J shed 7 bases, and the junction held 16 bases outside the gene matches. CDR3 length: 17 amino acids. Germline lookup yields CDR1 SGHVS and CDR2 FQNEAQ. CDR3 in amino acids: CASSLSFSTGESGGYTF. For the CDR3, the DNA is TGTGCCAGCAGCTTGTCATTTTCGACAGGGGAGAGCGGTGGCTACACCTTC.

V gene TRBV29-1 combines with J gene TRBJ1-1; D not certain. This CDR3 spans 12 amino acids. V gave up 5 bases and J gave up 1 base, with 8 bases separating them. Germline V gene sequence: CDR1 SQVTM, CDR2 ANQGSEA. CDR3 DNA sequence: TGCAGCGTTAAAAATGGGAACACTGAAGCTTTCTTT. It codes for CSVKNGNTEAFF.

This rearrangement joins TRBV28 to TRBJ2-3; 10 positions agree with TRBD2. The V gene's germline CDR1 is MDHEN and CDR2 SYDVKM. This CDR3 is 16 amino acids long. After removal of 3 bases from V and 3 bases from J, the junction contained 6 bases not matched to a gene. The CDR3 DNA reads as TGTGCCAGCAGTTTGATAATAGCGGGGGGAACAGATACGCAGTATTTT. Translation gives CASSLIIAGGTDTQYF.

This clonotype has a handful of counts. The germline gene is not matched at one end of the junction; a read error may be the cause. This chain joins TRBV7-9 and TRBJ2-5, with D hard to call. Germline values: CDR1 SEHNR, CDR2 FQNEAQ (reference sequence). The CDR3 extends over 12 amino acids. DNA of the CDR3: TGTGCCAGCAGCCTCGGTCAAGAGGCCCAGTACTTC. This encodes CASSLGQEAQYF.

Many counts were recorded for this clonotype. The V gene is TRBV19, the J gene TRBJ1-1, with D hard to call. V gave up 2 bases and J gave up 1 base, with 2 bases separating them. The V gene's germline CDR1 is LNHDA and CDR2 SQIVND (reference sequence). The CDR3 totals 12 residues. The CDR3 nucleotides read TGTGCCAGTAGTATAAAGAACACTGAAGCTTTCTTT. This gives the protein CASSIKNTEAFF.

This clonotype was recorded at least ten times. The chain's CDR3 is CASSYNSGEKLFF. In DNA, the CDR3 is TGTGCCAGCAGCTATAATAGCGGAGAAAAACTGTTTTTT. The chain employs TRBV28 and TRBJ1-4; D is ambiguous. The germline CDR1 and CDR2 sequences are MDHEN and SYDVKM. Trimming cost V 6 bases and J 8 bases, with 13 bases left between them. CDR3 size: 13 residues.

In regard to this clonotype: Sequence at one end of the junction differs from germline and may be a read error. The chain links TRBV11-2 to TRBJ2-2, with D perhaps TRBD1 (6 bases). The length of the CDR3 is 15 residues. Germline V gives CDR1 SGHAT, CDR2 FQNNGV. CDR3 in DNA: TGTGCCAGCAGCTACATTACAGGGTCGGTCGGGGATCTGTTTTTT. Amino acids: CASSYITGSVGDLFF.

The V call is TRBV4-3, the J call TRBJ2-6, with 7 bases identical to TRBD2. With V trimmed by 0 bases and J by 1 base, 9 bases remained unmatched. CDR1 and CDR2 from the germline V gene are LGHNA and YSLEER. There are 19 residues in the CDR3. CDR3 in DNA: TGCGCCAGCAGCCAAGATTTGCGGGGGAAGGGTTCTGGGGCCAACGTCCTGACTTTC. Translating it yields CASSQDLRGKGSGANVLTF.

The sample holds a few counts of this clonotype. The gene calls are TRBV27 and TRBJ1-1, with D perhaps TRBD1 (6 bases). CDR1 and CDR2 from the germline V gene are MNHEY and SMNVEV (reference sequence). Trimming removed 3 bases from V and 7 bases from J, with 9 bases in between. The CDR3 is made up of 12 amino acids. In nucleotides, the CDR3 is TGTGCCAGCAGTTTCTTACAGGGTGAAGCTTTCTTT. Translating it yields CASSFLQGEAFF.

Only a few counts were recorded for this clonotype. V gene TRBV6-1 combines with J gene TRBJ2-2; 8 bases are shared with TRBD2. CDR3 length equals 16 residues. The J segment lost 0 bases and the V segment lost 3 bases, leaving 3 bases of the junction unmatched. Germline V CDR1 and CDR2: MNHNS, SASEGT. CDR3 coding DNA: TGTGCCAGCAGTGATGTTAGCGGGGCGAACACCGGGGAGCTGTTTTTT. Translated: CASSDVSGANTGELFF.

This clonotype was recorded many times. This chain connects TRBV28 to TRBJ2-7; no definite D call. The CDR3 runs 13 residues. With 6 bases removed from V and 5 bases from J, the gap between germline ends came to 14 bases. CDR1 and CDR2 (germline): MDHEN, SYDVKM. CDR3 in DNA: TGTGCCAGCAGCGGGCCCCCTAGGAACGAGCAGTACTTC. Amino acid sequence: CASSGPPRNEQYF. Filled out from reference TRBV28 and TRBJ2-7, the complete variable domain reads DVKVTQSSRYLVKRTGEKVFLECVQDMDHENMFWYRQDPGLGLRLIYFSYDVKMKEKGDIPEGYSVSREKKERFSLILESASTNQTSMYLCASSGPPRNEQYFGPGTRLTVT.

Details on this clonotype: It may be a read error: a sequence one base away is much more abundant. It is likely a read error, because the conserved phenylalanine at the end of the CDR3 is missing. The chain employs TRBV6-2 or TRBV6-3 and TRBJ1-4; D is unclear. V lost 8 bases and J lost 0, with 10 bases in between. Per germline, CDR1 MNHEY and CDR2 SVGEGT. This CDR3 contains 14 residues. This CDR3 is CASGYVATNEKLFS. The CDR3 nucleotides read TGTGCCAGCGGATATGTTGCAACTAATGAAAAACTGTTTTCT.

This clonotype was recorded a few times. CDR3 amino acids: CASSYGTGGRYSNQPQHF. In DNA form, the CDR3 reads TGTGCCAGCAGCTACGGGACAGGGGGGCGGTATAGCAATCAGCCCCAGCATTTT. The chain joins TRBV7-8 to TRBJ1-5, with 11 bases that match TRBD1. Trimming took 4 bases from V and 0 from J; bases not matched to a gene: 8. The CDR3 has 18 amino acids. Germline CDR1 SGHVS, CDR2 FQNEAQ.

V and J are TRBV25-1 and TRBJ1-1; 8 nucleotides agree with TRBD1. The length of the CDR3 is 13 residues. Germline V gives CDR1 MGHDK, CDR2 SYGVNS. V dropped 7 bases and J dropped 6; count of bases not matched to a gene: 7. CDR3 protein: CASTQTGAPEAFF. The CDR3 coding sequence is TGTGCCAGCACCCAGACAGGGGCCCCTGAAGCTTTCTTT.

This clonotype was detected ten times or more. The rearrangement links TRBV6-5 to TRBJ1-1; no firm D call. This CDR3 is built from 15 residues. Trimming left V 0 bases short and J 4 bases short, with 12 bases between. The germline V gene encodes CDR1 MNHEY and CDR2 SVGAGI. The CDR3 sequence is CASSYSRAGSTEAFF. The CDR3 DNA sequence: TGTGCCAGCAGTTACTCAAGGGCGGGAAGCACTGAAGCTTTCTTT.

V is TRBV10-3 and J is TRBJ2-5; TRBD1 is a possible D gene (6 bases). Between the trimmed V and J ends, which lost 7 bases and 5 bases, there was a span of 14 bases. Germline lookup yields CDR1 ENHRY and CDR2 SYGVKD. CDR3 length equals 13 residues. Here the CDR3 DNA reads TGTGCCATCAAACCGGGGCAGGGGGAGACCCAGTACTTC. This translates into CAIKPGQGETQYF.